This section outlines one TCR beta chain sequence together with its context. A read error is possible here, since a much larger clone lies one base away. Germline loops: CDR1 SEHNR, CDR2 FQNEAQ (reference sequence). V gave up 3 bases and J gave up 9 bases, with 6 bases separating them. The CDR3 length is 11 residues. Using its own MiXCR run on the RT-PCR reads, TCRdb lists one record per CDR3 protein. The profile shows more than 550,000 distinct CDR3 sequences, approximately 15% of them singletons. The chain recombines TRBV7-9 with TRBJ2-1; D gene unclear. The receptor was isolated from a female donor in good health, serving as a healthy control. The source material was memory CD4+ T cells from blood. The CDR3 nucleotides are TGTGCCAGCAGCTTTTACGGTGAGCAGTTCTTC. Protein product: CASSFYGEQFF.